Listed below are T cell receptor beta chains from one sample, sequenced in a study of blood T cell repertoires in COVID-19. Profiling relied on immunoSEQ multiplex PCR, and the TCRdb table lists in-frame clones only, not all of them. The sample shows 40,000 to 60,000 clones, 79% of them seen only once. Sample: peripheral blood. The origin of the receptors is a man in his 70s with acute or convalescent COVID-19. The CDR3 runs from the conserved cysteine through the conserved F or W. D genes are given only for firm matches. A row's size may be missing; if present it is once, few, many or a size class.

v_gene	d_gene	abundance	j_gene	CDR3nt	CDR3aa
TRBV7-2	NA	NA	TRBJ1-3	TGTGCCAGCAGCTTAGCGAGCGGGGACCCTGGAAACACCATATATTTT	CASSLASGDPGNTIYF
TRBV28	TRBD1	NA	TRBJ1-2	TGTGCCAGCAGCAGGGGACAGGGTTGGTATGGCTACACCTTC	CASSRGQGWYGYTF
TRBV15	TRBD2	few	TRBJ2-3	TGTGCCACCAGCAGAGGCGGGGGGGCGGCAGATACGCAGTATTTT	CATSRGGGAADTQYF
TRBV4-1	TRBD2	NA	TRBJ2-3	TGCGCCAGCAGCGGGTTAGCGGGAGGGCCAGATACGCAGTATTTT	CASSGLAGGPDTQYF
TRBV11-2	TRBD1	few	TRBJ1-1	TGTGCCAGCAGCTCACGGACAGGGGAGGACCCTGAAGCTTTCTTT	CASSSRTGEDPEAFF
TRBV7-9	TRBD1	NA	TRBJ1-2	TGTGCCAGCAGCCCCGGGACAGGGGGCATTCATGGCTACACCTTC	CASSPGTGGIHGYTF
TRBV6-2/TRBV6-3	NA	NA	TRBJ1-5	TGTGCCAGCAGTTACTCGTGGGAGCAGCCCCAGCATTTT	CASSYSWEQPQHF
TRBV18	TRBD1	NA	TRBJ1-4	TGTGCCAGCTCACCCCAGGGACAGGGAGGCGAAAAACTGTTTTTT	CASSPQGQGGEKLFF
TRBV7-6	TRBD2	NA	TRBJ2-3	TGTGCCAGCAGCGCGGGACTAGCGGGGGGGCAATCGACAGATACGCAGTATTTT	CASSAGLAGGQSTDTQYF
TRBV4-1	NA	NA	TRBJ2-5	TGCGCCAGCAGCCATGGAATGGACTATCAAGAGACCCAGTACTTC	CASSHGMDYQETQYF
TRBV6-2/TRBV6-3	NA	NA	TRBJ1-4	TGTGCCAGCAGTGCCCAGCGGGGTAATGAAAAACTGTTTTTT	CASSAQRGNEKLFF
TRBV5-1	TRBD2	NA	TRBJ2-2	TGCGCCAGCAGCAGAGGGACTAGCGGGGGCCCGAACACCGGGGAGCTGTTTTTT	CASSRGTSGGPNTGELFF
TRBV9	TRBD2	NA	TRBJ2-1	TGTGCCAGCAGCGGCACTAGCGGGAACTACAATGAGCAGTTCTTC	CASSGTSGNYNEQFF
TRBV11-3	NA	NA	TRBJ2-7	TGTGCCAGCAGCTGGCGGGATGGGTCCTACGAGCAGTACTTC	CASSWRDGSYEQYF
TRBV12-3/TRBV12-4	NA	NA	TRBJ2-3	TGTGCCAGCAACCGGGAGAGGTCCGGTACGCAGTATTTT	CASNRERSGTQYF
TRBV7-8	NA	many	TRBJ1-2	TGTGCCAGCAGCTTAGATTCAGAAAACTATGGCTACACCTTC	CASSLDSENYGYTF
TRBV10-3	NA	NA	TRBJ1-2	TGTGCCATCAGTCCGGGTGACAGACTCAACTATGGCTACACCTTC	CAISPGDRLNYGYTF
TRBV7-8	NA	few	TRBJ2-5	TGTGCCAGCAGCCAATACAGGGAAGAGACCCAGTACTTC	CASSQYREETQYF